Shown below are 15 T cell receptor beta chains from a single sample sequenced in a study of neurological immune-mediated disorders. TCRdb re-derived calls from the 5' RACE reads in MiXCR, one entry per CDR3 protein. The sample lists 87,000 or so distinct CDR3 sequences, around 3.6% occurring once. Material: PBMCs. The source is a woman in her forties or fifties with multiple sclerosis.

This clonotype has ten or more counts. The CDR3 nucleotides read TGCAGTGCTAGAGAGGGGACAGGTTTTAGCAATCAGCCCCAGCATTTT. Amino acids: CSAREGTGFSNQPQHF. J is TRBJ1-5 and V is TRBV20-1; 8 nucleotides match TRBD1. This CDR3 is 16 amino acids long. Trimming removed 0 bases from V and 0 bases from J; junction bases left unmatched: 4. Germline values: CDR1 DFQATT, CDR2 SNEGSKA (reference sequence).

This clonotype came up many times. The rearrangement links TRBV7-6 to TRBJ2-7; possibly TRBD2 for D (5 bases). Trimming shortened V by 0 bases and J by 2 bases, and 11 bases separated the two germline ends. The CDR3 is made up of 15 amino acids. Germline V gene data show CDR1 as SGHVS and CDR2 as FNYEAQ. The CDR3 protein is CASSLAGSAAYEQYF. CDR3 DNA: TGTGCCAGCAGCTTAGCAGGTAGCGCCGCCTACGAGCAGTACTTC.

This clonotype was seen ten or more times. The rearrangement joins TRBV20-1 to TRBJ1-6; D not certain. With 5 bases removed from V and 8 bases from J, the gap between germline ends came to 16 bases. Germline CDR1 is DFQATT and CDR2 is SNEGSKA (reference sequence). The CDR3 loop spans 14 amino acids. CDR3 bases: TGCAGTGCTGTTAAAGGTACAGAAGATTCACCCCTCCACTTT. It translates to CSAVKGTEDSPLHF.

This clonotype was recorded at least ten times. The chain links TRBV11-2 to TRBJ1-2; the D gene is possibly TRBD1 (6 bases). CDR1 is SGHAT, CDR2 FQNNGV, per germline. This CDR3 has 15 amino acids. V was clipped by 0 bases and J by 4 bases, with 12 bases between them. The CDR3 spells CASSLDRTESYGYTF. The CDR3 nucleotides read TGTGCCAGCAGCTTAGATCGGACAGAAAGCTATGGCTACACCTTC.

The table lists this clonotype with many counts. The chain has TRBV10-3 and TRBJ2-5, with D possibly called TRBD1 or TRBD2 (5 bases each). The germline CDR1 and CDR2 sequences are ENHRY and SYGVKD. There are 11 residues in the CDR3. Trimming stripped 4 bases from V and 5 bases from J, with 5 bases between. CDR3 in amino acids: CAISGGETQYF. CDR3 sequence (DNA): TGTGCCATCAGTGGGGGGGAGACCCAGTACTTC.

This clonotype was detected ten times or more. The chain uses TRBV12-3 or TRBV12-4 and TRBJ2-1, with 9 bases identical to TRBD1. J gave up 5 bases and V 9 bases, and 5 bases lay outside the gene matches. The CDR3 runs 13 residues. CDR3 DNA: TGTGCCAGTGACAGGGGGGGTGACAATGAGCAGTTCTTC. This translates into CASDRGGDNEQFF.

This clonotype has at least ten counts. CDR3 sequence: CASAGKAKNIQYF. The CDR3 bases are TGTGCCAGCGCTGGAAAAGCCAAAAACATTCAGTACTTC. This chain uses TRBV6-1 with TRBJ2-4; D gene ambiguous. Trimming took off 8 bases at V and 0 bases at J, with 8 bases between the two ends. The CDR3 is 13 amino acids. The V gene's germline CDR1 is MNHNS and CDR2 SASEGT.

The sample holds many counts of this clonotype. This chain connects TRBV12-3 or TRBV12-4 to TRBJ2-5, with D unclear. CDR3 length equals 10 residues. Trimming took off 6 bases at V and 5 bases at J, with 4 bases between the two ends. The CDR3 DNA is TGTGCCAGCAGCGGGGAGACCCAGTACTTC. This codes for CASSGETQYF.

There are many counts of this clonotype. This chain joins TRBV5-5 and TRBJ1-2; D unresolved. Trimming took 0 bases from V and 0 from J, leaving 9 bases between them. CDR1 and CDR2 (germline): SGHKS, YYEKEE (reference sequence). The CDR3 runs 15 residues. Written as DNA, the CDR3 is TGTGCCAGCAGCTTGGCTCCGCAAACTAACTATGGCTACACCTTC. Protein product: CASSLAPQTNYGYTF.

The V call is TRBV3-1, the J call TRBJ2-7; tentative D call: TRBD1 (7 bases). Trimming removed 4 bases at V and 4 bases at J, with 20 bases between. This CDR3 contains 16 residues. The germline V gene encodes CDR1 LGHDT and CDR2 YNNKEL (reference sequence). CDR3: CASSRHGGGRKYEQYF. CDR3 nucleotides: TGTGCCAGCAGCCGGCACGGAGGGGGCCGTAAGTACGAGCAGTACTTC.

About this clonotype itself: A single base separates this from a much larger clone, so it may be a read error. The V and J genes are TRBV5-1 and TRBJ1-6; D gene unclear. The CDR3 runs 15 residues. Germline loops: CDR1 SGHRS, CDR2 YFSETQ. CDR3 protein: CASSLSGSDNSHLHF. CDR3 nucleotide sequence: TGCGCCAGCAGCTTGTCGGGGTCCGATAATTCACACCTCCACTTT.

Turning to this clonotype: One end of the junction varies from germline; a read error may be responsible. The chain recombines TRBV10-1 with TRBJ2-1, with 10 positions matching TRBD2. This CDR3 is built from 24 residues. Per germline, CDR1 WNHNN and CDR2 SYGVQD (reference sequence). The CDR3 DNA is TGCGCCAGCCGTGACTTGACAGGGGAAGGTAGTGCAATGGCCGGGACTAGCGAGTACAATGAGCAGTTCTTC. It yields the protein CASRDLTGEGSAMAGTSEYNEQFF.

This clonotype appeared many times. The CDR3 reads CASSSEGTGDQPQHF. Here the CDR3 DNA reads TGTGCCAGCAGCTCTGAGGGGACAGGGGATCAGCCCCAGCATTTT. The rearrangement links TRBV5-5 to TRBJ1-5; 10 positions agree with TRBD1. V gave up 3 bases and J gave up 5 bases; unmatched junction bases: 5. This CDR3 contains 15 residues. Germline lookup yields CDR1 SGHKS and CDR2 YYEKEE (reference sequence).

This clonotype was observed many times. V usage is TRBV4-3 and J usage is TRBJ2-1; no definite D call. The germline CDR1 and CDR2 sequences are LGHNA and YSLEER. The CDR3 sequence is 14 residues long. Trimming removed 0 bases from V and 9 bases from J, with 12 bases in between. The CDR3 sequence is CASSQDQANSEQFF. DNA of the CDR3: TGCGCCAGCAGCCAAGACCAGGCAAATAGTGAGCAGTTCTTC.

This clonotype was observed many times. The chain has TRBV5-1 and TRBJ2-2; possibly TRBD1 or TRBD2 for D (6 bases each). The CDR3 is 16 amino acids. Trimming removed 4 bases at V and 2 bases at J, with 15 bases between. Germline V lookup: CDR1 SGHRS, CDR2 YFSETQ. In DNA form, the CDR3 reads TGCGCCAGCAGCCTGGATCCGGGGGCCAACACCGGGGAGCTGTTTTTT. Translated, it gives CASSLDPGANTGELFF. Combining the CDR3 with reference TRBV5-1 and TRBJ2-2 gives the whole variable domain KAGVTQTPRYLIKTRGQQVTLSCSPISGHRSVSWYQQTPGQGLQFLFEYFSETQRNKGNFPGRFSGRQFSNSRSEMNVSTLELGDSALYLCASSLDPGANTGELFFGEGSRLTVL.